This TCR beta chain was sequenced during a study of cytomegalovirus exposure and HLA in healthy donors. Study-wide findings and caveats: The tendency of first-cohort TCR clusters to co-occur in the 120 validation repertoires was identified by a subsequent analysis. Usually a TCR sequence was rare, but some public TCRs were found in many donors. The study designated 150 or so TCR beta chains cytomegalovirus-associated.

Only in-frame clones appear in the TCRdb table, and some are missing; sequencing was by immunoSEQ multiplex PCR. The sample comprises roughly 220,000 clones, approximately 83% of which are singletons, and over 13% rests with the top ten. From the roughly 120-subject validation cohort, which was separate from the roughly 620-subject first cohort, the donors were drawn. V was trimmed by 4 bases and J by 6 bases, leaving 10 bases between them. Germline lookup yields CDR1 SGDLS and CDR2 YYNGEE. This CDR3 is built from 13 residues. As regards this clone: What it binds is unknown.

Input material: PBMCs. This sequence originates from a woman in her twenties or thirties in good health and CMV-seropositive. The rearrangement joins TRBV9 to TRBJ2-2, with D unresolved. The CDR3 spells CASSLRVAGELFF. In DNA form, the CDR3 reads TGTGCCAGCAGCTTAAGGGTGGCCGGGGAGCTGTTTTTT.